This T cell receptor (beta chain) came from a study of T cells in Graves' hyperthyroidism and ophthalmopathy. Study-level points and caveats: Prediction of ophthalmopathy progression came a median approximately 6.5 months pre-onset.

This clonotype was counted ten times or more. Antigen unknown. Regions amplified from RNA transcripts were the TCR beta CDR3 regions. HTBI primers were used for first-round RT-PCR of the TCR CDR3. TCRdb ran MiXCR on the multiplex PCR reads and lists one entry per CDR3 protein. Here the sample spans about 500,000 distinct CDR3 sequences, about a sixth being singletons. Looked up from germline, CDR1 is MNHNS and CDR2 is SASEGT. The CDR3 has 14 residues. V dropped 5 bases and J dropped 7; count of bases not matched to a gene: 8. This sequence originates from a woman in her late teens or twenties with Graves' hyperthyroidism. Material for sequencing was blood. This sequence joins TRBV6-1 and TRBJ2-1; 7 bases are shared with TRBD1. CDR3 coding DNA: TGTGCCAGCAGTCAAGACAGGGTGAAAAATGAGCAGTTCTTC. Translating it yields CASSQDRVKNEQFF.